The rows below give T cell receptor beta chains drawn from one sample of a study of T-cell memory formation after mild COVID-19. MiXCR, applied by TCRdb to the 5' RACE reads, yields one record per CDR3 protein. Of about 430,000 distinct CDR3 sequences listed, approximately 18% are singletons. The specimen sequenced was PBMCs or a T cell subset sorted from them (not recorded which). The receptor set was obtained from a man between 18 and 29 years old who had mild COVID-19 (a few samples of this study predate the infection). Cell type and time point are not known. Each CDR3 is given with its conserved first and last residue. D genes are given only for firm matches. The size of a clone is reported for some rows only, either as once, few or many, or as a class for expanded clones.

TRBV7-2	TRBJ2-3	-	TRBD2	CASTTSGGFADTQYF	TGTGCCAGCACCACTAGCGGGGGGTTCGCAGATACGCAGTATTTT
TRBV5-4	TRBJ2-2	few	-	CASSPQGFDTGELFF	TGTGCCAGCAGCCCCCAGGGATTTGACACCGGGGAGCTGTTTTTT
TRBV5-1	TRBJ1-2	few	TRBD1	CASSSAWTGREGYTF	TGCGCCAGCAGCTCCGCATGGACAGGGCGCGAGGGCTACACCTTC
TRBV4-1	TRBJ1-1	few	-	CASSPPSAEAFF	TGCGCCAGCAGCCCCCCGAGCGCTGAAGCTTTCTTT
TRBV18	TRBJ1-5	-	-	CASSPGSGGNQPQHF	TGTGCCAGCTCTCCCGGGTCCGGGGGGAATCAGCCCCAGCATTTT
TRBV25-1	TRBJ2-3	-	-	CASSLAGGRKEYF	TGTGCCAGCAGTTTGGCAGGGGGGAGAAAGGAGTATTTT
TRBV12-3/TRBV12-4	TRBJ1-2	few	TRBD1	CASSTGGAYSYGYTF	TGTGCCAGCAGTACAGGGGGGGCATACAGTTATGGCTACACCTTC
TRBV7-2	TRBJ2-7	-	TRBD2	CANSRGLAYEQYF	TGTGCCAACTCACGAGGACTAGCCTACGAGCAGTACTTC
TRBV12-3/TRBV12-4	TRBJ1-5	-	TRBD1	CASSLDPGQGDGSNQPQHF	TGTGCCAGCAGTTTAGATCCGGGACAGGGGGACGGGAGCAATCAGCCCCAGCATTTT
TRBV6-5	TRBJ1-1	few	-	CASSYGAGSTEAFF	TGTGCCAGCAGTTATGGGGCGGGGAGCACTGAAGCTTTCTTT
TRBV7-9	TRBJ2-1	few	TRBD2	CAGHGLAAYNEQFF	TGTGCCGGACACGGGCTAGCGGCTTACAATGAGCAGTTCTTC
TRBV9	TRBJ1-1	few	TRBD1	CASSARTGGKAFF	TGTGCCAGCAGCGCCCGGACAGGAGGAAAAGCTTTCTTT
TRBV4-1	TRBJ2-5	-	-	CASSHVKETQYF	TGCGCCAGCAGCCATGTCAAAGAGACCCAGTACTTC
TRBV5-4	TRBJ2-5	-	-	CASSLEEKETQYF	TGTGCCAGCAGCTTGGAGGAGAAGGAGACCCAGTACTTC
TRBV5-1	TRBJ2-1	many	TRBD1	CASSLRTGAYNEQFF	TGCGCCAGCAGCTTGAGGACAGGGGCCTACAATGAGCAGTTCTTC
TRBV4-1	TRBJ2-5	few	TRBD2	CASSQVTSGPPLTQYF	TGCGCCAGCAGCCAAGTGACTAGCGGACCCCCCCTGACCCAGTACTTC
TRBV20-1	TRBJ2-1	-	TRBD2	CSARDPLAGVYGEQFF	TGCAGTGCTAGAGATCCCCTAGCGGGGGTTTATGGTGAGCAGTTCTTC
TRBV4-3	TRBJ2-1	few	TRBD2	CASSQEAGIAYNEQFF	TGCGCCAGCAGCCAAGAAGCGGGAATCGCCTACAATGAGCAGTTCTTC
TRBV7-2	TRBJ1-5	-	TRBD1	CASSSGTGTQPQHF	TGTGCCAGCAGCTCCGGGACAGGGACTCAGCCCCAGCATTTT
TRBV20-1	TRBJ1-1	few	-	CSGLGTEAFF	TGCAGTGGGCTGGGAACTGAAGCTTTCTTT
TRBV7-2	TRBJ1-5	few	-	CATREQGGNQPQHF	TGTGCCACCAGGGAGCAGGGAGGCAATCAGCCCCAGCATTTT
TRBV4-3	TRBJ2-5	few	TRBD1	CASSKGTGRQETQYF	TGCGCCAGCAGCAAAGGGACAGGGCGGCAAGAGACCCAGTACTTC
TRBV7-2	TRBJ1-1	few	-	CASSLYLPGRDPAFF	TGTGCCAGCAGCTTATATCTTCCGGGTCGGGATCCAGCTTTCTTT
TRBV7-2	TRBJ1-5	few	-	CASSLEGTRRYSNQPQHF	TGTGCCAGCAGCTTAGAGGGGACCCGGCGCTATAGCAATCAGCCCCAGCATTTT
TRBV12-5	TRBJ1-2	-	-	CASGLVRGDSYTF	TGTGCTAGTGGTTTGGTACGAGGGGACAGCTACACCTTC
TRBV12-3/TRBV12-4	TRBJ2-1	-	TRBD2	CASSLTSGGPSYNEQFF	TGTGCCAGCAGCCTAACTAGCGGGGGGCCTTCCTACAATGAGCAGTTCTTC
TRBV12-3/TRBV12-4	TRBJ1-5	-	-	CASSLGGNGNQPQHF	TGTGCCAGCAGTTTAGGGGGTAACGGCAATCAGCCCCAGCATTTT
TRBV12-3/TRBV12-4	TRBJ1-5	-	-	CASSPSSEQPQHF	TGTGCCAGCAGCCCGTCCTCGGAGCAGCCCCAGCATTTT
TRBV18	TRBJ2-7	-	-	CASSPGQGISYEQYF	TGTGCCAGCTCACCAGGGCAGGGTATCTCCTACGAGCAGTACTTC
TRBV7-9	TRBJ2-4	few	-	CASSLLTGQNIQYF	TGTGCCAGCAGCTTACTTACAGGTCAAAACATTCAGTACTTC
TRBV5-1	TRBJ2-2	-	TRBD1	CASSQDRATGELFF	TGCGCCAGCAGTCAGGACAGGGCCACCGGGGAGCTGTTTTTT
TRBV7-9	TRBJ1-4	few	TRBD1	CASHGTGGNEKLFF	TGTGCCAGCCATGGGACAGGCGGAAATGAAAAACTGTTTTTT
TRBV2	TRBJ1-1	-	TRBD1	CASRTTLQGSAFF	TGTGCCAGCAGAACCACATTACAGGGGTCCGCTTTCTTT
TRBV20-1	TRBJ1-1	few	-	CSLIALGTEAFF	TGCAGCCTCATTGCCCTCGGGACTGAAGCTTTCTTT
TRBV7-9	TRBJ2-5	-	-	CASSFLGWETQYF	TGTGCCAGCAGCTTTCTCGGATGGGAGACCCAGTACTTC
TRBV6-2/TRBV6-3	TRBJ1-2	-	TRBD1	CASSYPILGGDGYTF	TGTGCCAGCAGTTACCCCATCCTAGGGGGCGATGGCTACACCTTC
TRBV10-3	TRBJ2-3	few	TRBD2	CAIRGTSGGPDTQYF	TGTGCCATCAGGGGGACTAGCGGGGGGCCAGATACGCAGTATTTT